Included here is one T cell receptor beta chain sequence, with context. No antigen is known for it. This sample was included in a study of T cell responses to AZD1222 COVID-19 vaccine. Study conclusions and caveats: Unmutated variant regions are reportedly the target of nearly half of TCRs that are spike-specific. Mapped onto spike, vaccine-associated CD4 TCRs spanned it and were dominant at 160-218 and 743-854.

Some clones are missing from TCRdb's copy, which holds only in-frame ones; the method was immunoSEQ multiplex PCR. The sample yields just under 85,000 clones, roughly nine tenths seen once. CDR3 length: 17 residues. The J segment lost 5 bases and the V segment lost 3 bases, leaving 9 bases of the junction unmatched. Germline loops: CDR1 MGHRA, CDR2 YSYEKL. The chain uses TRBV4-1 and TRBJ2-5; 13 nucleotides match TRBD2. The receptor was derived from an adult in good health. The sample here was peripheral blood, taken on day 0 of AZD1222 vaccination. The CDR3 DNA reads TGCGCCAGCAGCCAGACAGAGGGACTAGCGGGGATCGAGACCCAGTACTTC. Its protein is CASSQTEGLAGIETQYF.